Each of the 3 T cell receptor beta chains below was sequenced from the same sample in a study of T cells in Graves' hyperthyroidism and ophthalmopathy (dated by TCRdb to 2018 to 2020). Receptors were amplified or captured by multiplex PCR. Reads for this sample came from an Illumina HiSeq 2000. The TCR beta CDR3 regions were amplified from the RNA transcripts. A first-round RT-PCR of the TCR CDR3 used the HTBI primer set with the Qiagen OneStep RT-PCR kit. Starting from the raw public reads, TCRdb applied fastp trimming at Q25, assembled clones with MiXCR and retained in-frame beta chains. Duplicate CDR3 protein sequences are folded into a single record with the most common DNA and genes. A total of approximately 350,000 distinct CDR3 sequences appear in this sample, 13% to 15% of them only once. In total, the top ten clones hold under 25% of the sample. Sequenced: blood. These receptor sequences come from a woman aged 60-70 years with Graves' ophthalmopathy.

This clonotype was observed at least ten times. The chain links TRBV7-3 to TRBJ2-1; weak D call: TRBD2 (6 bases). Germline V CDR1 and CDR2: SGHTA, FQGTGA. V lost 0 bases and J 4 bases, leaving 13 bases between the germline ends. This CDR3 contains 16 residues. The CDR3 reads CASSLTGGTPYNEQFF. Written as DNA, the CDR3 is TGTGCCAGCAGCTTAACCGGCGGGACCCCTTACAATGAGCAGTTCTTC.

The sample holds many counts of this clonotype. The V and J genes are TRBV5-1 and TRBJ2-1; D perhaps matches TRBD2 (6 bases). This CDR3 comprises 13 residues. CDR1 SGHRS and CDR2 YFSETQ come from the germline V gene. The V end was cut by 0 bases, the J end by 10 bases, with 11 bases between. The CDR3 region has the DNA TGCGCCAGCAGCTTGGCCTCGGGGGACGAGCAGTTCTTC. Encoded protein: CASSLASGDEQFF.

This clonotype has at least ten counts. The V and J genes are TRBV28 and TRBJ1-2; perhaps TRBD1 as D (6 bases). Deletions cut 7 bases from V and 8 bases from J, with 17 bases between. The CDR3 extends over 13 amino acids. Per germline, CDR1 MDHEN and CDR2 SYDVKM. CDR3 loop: CASNPGGQNGYTF. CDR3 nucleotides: TGTGCCAGCAACCCGGGGGGGCAAAACGGCTACACCTTC.